This entry describes one T cell receptor beta chain. Its target is not known. TCRdb called the 5' RACE reads again in MiXCR, with one record for every CDR3 protein. The table records 170,000 or so distinct CDR3 sequences, 20% to 25% of them present only once. The junction had 6 bases not matched to a gene; V was cut back by 0 bases and J by 4 bases. The CDR3 contains 15 residues. The germline V gene has CDR1 DFQATT and CDR2 SNEGSKA (reference sequence). These data belong to a study of T-cell memory formation after mild COVID-19. Study conclusions and caveats: Pre-infection memory contained some responding clones, which suggested that cross-reactive memory had joined. Second-wave clones reaching peak frequency on day 37 lacked confirmed SARS-CoV-2 specificity.

The V gene is TRBV20-1, the J gene TRBJ1-1; 9 positions match TRBD1. This clonotype was sampled from an adult woman who had mild COVID-19 (a few samples of this study predate the infection). Cell type and time point are not known. The sequenced sample consisted of PBMCs or a T cell subset sorted from them (not recorded which). DNA of the CDR3: TGCAGTGCTAGAGATCCAGGACAGGGGCGCACTGAAGCTTTCTTT. Amino acids: CSARDPGQGRTEAFF.